This is a list of T cell receptor beta chains from one sample in a study of blood T cell repertoires in COVID-19. TCRdb's copy holds only in-frame clones and misses some; the assay was immunoSEQ multiplex PCR. The data hold approximately 90,000 clones, with about 87% observed a single time. Material: peripheral blood. Every receptor here comes from a human donor in a cohort sampled during active COVID-19. The CDR3 runs from the conserved cysteine through the conserved F or W. D genes are given only for firm matches. The size field is filled for only some rows; it gives once, few, many or a size class.

TRBJ1-4 TRBV3-1/TRBV3-2 TRBD1 once TGTGCCAGCAGCTACGGACAGGGTGGAGAAAAACTGTTTTTT CASSYGQGGEKLFF
TRBJ2-7 TRBV28 TRBD2 . TGTGCCAGCAGTATAGCGGGGGCGTACGAGCAGTACTTC CASSIAGAYEQYF
TRBJ2-7 TRBV18 . . TGTGCCAGCTCACCAAAAGCGATCTACGAGCAGTACTTC CASSPKAIYEQYF
TRBJ1-1 TRBV7-2 . . TGTGCCAGCAGCCCCCAGGTTGGGTTAATGAACACTGAAGCTTTCTTT CASSPQVGLMNTEAFF
TRBJ1-6 TRBV5-4 TRBD1 . TGTGCCAGCAGCTTGGGGGACAGTAATTCACCCCTCCACTTT CASSLGDSNSPLHF
TRBJ2-7 TRBV3-1/TRBV3-2 . . TGTGCCAGCAGCCGACAACGAGGGAGTTGGGAGCAGTACTTC CASSRQRGSWEQYF
TRBJ1-3 TRBV5-4 . . TGTGCCAGCAGCTTCCCGCAGGGAGGGTCTGGAAACACCATATATTTT CASSFPQGGSGNTIYF
TRBJ1-2 TRBV6-2/TRBV6-3 . . TGTGCCAGCAGTTATGAGACAGGACCAGTTAACTATGGCTACACCTTC CASSYETGPVNYGYTF
TRBJ1-3 TRBV19 . . TGTGCCACCGGGACTCTTATTTACTCTGGAAACACCATATATTTT CATGTLIYSGNTIYF
TRBJ1-5 TRBV28 . . TGTGCCAGCAGTCCTGGTGGGGGGAACAATCAGCCCCAGCATTTT CASSPGGGNNQPQHF
TRBJ2-1 TRBV4-1 . . TGCGCCAGCAGCCAAGCATTAACTGTCAATGAGCAGTTCTTC CASSQALTVNEQFF
TRBJ2-1 TRBV18 TRBD2 once TGTGCCAGCTCACCGCGGAGCGGGGGAAACTACAATGAGCAGTTCTTC CASSPRSGGNYNEQFF
TRBJ1-2 TRBV30 . few TGTGCCTGGAGTGTCCACGGGGGAGGCTACACCTTC CAWSVHGGGYTF
TRBJ2-1 TRBV11-2 . . TGTGCCAGCAGCTTACGGGGTAGGAACTCCTACAATGAGCAGTTCTTC CASSLRGRNSYNEQFF
TRBJ1-5 TRBV27 TRBD1 . TGTGCCAGCAGTTTATTAGGGAGACAGGGCAGCCAGCCCCAGCATTTT CASSLLGRQGSQPQHF
TRBJ2-3 TRBV19 . . TGTGCCAGTAGTAGAACAGGGACGCCTTTGCGAGATACGCAGTATTTT CASSRTGTPLRDTQYF
TRBJ1-2 TRBV19 . . TGTGCCAGTAGTATCGTTCAGGAGGAACCTAACTATGGCTACACCTTC CASSIVQEEPNYGYTF
TRBJ2-1 TRBV7-8 . . TGTGCCAGCAGCTTAATGGCGGGGCTAAATGAGCAGTTCTTC CASSLMAGLNEQFF
TRBJ2-2 TRBV5-1 . . TGCGCCAGCGTGGGCGACCGAAACAGGGACGGGGAGCTGTTTTTT CASVGDRNRDGELFF
TRBJ2-7 TRBV27 . . TGTGCCAGCAGTTTACGAGTAGCTTTTGAGCACGAGCAGTACTTC CASSLRVAFEHEQYF
TRBJ2-1 TRBV6-6 TRBD1 . TGTGCCAGCAGCACCGGGACAGTCAATGAGCAGTTCTTC CASSTGTVNEQFF
TRBJ2-7 TRBV5-4 TRBD2 few TGTGCCAGCAGCTTACGTAGCGGGGGGTCCAGAGAGCAGTACTTC CASSLRSGGSREQYF
TRBJ2-2 TRBV28 . . TGTGCCAGCAGTTTACCCTCACGTCCAAACACGGGGGAGCTGTTTTTT CASSLPSRPNTGELFF
TRBJ1-1 TRBV6-5 . . TGTGCCAGCAATATGGACAGGAACACTGAAGCTTTCTTT CASNMDRNTEAFF
TRBJ2-1 TRBV11-2 TRBD2 . TGTGCCAGCAGCTTAGTCTCTAGCGGGGACAATGAGCAGTTCTTC CASSLVSSGDNEQFF
TRBJ2-7 TRBV9 TRBD1 . TGTGCCAGCAGCGCCGAGCCGAGGGGGCGACGGTCATACGAGCAGTACTTC CASSAEPRGRRSYEQYF
TRBJ2-7 TRBV5-1 . . TGCGCCAGCAGCTTGCCTTCCTACGAGCAGTACTTC CASSLPSYEQYF
TRBJ1-6 TRBV5-1 TRBD1 . TGCGCCAGCAGCAGCAGGGACAGGGGCTCACCCCTCCACTTT CASSSRDRGSPLHF
TRBJ2-7 TRBV15 . . TGTGCCACCGCCGAGTTGGGGACCGGAGGGGTGGACGAGCAGTACTTC CATAELGTGGVDEQYF
TRBJ2-3 TRBV6-6 . . TGTGCCAGCAGGAAGGAGAGCACAGATACGCAGTATTTT CASRKESTDTQYF
TRBJ2-1 TRBV4-3 TRBD2 . TGCGCCAGCAGCCAAGACTTAGCGGGGCCACGGGGTGAGCAGTTCTTC CASSQDLAGPRGEQFF
TRBJ1-6 TRBV27 TRBD1 . TGTGCCAGCAGTTTTCGGGACAGGGTTTCAGCCCTCCACTTT CASSFRDRVSALHF
TRBJ2-1 TRBV28 TRBD1 . TGTGCCAGCAGTTCGGGACAGCGAGAGCAGTTCTTC CASSSGQREQFF
TRBJ2-5 TRBV20-1 . . TGCAGTGCTAGTACCGGGTACGAGACCCAGTACTTC CSASTGYETQYF
TRBJ2-2 TRBV30 . few TGTGCCTCTCAGGGCCCCGGGGAGCTGTTTTTT CASQGPGELFF
TRBJ2-7 TRBV3-1/TRBV3-2 TRBD2 . TGTGCCAGCAGCCATACGGCGGGAGGCTTGTACGAGCAGTACTTC CASSHTAGGLYEQYF
TRBJ1-2 TRBV5-6 . . TGTGCCAGCAGCCCCATGACAGATTCTTATGGCTACACCTTC CASSPMTDSYGYTF
TRBJ2-3 TRBV7-9 TRBD2 . TGTGCCAGCATCCCCTGGCGGGGGGCGTTAGATACGCAGTATTTT CASIPWRGALDTQYF
TRBJ2-1 TRBV30 TRBD2 . TGTGCCTGGAGTCCCAGCGGGATGGATTACAATGAGCAGTTCTTC CAWSPSGMDYNEQFF
TRBJ1-2 TRBV7-2 . . TGTGCCAGCAGCTCGCAGGTGGGAGGTAACTATGGCTACACCTTC CASSSQVGGNYGYTF
TRBJ2-1 TRBV27 TRBD1 once TGTGCCAGCAGTTTACCAGGGGGCAAGGATGAGCAGTTCTTC CASSLPGGKDEQFF
TRBJ2-7 TRBV19 . . TGTGCCAGTAGTATCCTTGGGGCAGCTCTACGGAAGGAGCAGTACTTC CASSILGAALRKEQYF
TRBJ2-3 TRBV7-9 . . TGTGCCAGCAGCTGGGGGGATGCCAAGGGGGATACGCAGTATTTT CASSWGDAKGDTQYF
TRBJ1-1 TRBV7-9 . . TGTGCCAGCAGCTTAGGACCCGGGGAGTTTAACACTGAAGCTTTCTTT CASSLGPGEFNTEAFF
TRBJ2-3 TRBV25-1 TRBD2 . TGTGCCATGCAACCGACTAGCGGGGATGATACGCAGTATTTT CAMQPTSGDDTQYF
TRBJ1-3 TRBV15 . . TGTGCCACCAGACAGGACTCTGGAAACACCATATATTTT CATRQDSGNTIYF
TRBJ2-1 TRBV3-1/TRBV3-2 TRBD2 once TGTGCCAGCAGCCCTATAGCGGGGGGGCCTGAGCAGTTCTTC CASSPIAGGPEQFF